The 8 T cell receptor beta chains given below trace back to one sample, sequenced in a study of glioma-infiltrating T cells after dendritic cell vaccination. TCRdb keeps only in-frame clones here, not all; method: immunoSEQ multiplex PCR. The sample lists about 90,000 clones, over 65% seen once, with over 2.5% in the top ten. Sample: blood, taken before dendritic cell vaccination. All receptors derive from a human donor with glioblastoma.

V is TRBV27 and J is TRBJ1-4, with unresolved D. The V end lost 4 bases, the J end lost 6 bases, and 12 bases lay between the germline ends. The germline V gene encodes CDR1 MNHEY and CDR2 SMNVEV (reference sequence). This CDR3 comprises 14 residues. CDR3 bases: TGTGCCAGCAGTTCCGAGGTGAGGGATGAAAAACTGTTTTTT. This sequence encodes CASSSEVRDEKLFF.

Notes on this clone: Other DNA sequences in this sample translate to the same CDR3. The rearrangement uses TRBV6-1 and TRBJ1-5; D is unclear. The CDR3 totals 14 residues. Germline lookup yields CDR1 MNHNS and CDR2 SASEGT. Trimming removed 1 base at V and 7 bases at J, with 11 bases between. CDR3 in amino acids: CASSEGQNNQPQHF. CDR3 coding DNA: TGTGCCAGCAGTGAAGGGCAGAACAACCAGCCCCAGCATTTT.

The chain recombines TRBV5-8 with TRBJ1-2; TRBD1 aligns across 7 bases. This CDR3 has 16 amino acids. Germline lookup yields CDR1 SGHTS and CDR2 YDEGEE. Trimming at V came to 4 bases and at J to 8 bases, leaving 17 bases not matched to a gene. The CDR3 here is CASSIPKSTGDVGYTF. DNA for the CDR3: TGTGCCAGCAGCATTCCCAAATCTACAGGGGATGTGGGCTACACCTTC.

This clone was picked up one time. V gene TRBV7-2 combines with J gene TRBJ1-2, with D unresolved. V gave up 3 bases and J gave up 5 bases, with 13 bases separating them. Germline values: CDR1 SGHTA, CDR2 FQGNSA. The CDR3 length is 14 residues. Here the CDR3 reads CASSLEVRTYGYTF. CDR3 nucleotide sequence: TGTGCCAGCAGCTTGGAGGTTAGAACTTATGGCTACACCTTC.

This clone was detected a few times. This chain connects TRBV2 to TRBJ2-3, with 9 bases identical to TRBD1. Germline values: CDR1 SNHLY, CDR2 FYNNEI. V lost 7 bases, J lost 5 bases, and 7 bases stayed unmatched. The CDR3 has 14 residues. The CDR3 here is CASTKTGGGDTQYF. CDR3 bases: TGTGCCAGCACTAAGACAGGGGGAGGAGATACGCAGTATTTT.

The J gene is TRBJ1-2, the V gene TRBV11-2; tentative D call: TRBD1 (5 bases). V was cut by 2 bases and J by 4 bases, with 17 bases left in between. The CDR3 covers 16 residues. The germline gives CDR1 SGHAT, CDR2 FQNNGV. The CDR3 sequence: CASSLLVGTGGYGYTF. CDR3 sequence (DNA): TGTGCCAGCAGCTTATTGGTCGGGACGGGGGGCTATGGCTACACCTTC.

The genes are TRBV4-3 and TRBJ2-7, with TRBD2 identical over 7 bases. The V gene's germline CDR1 is LGHNA and CDR2 YSLEER. The trim removed 0 bases at V and 1 base at J, leaving 6 bases unmatched. This CDR3 is built from 16 residues. The CDR3 bases are TGCGCCAGCAGCCAAGATTCGCTAGCGGAGTCCTACGAGCAGTACTTC. This gives the protein CASSQDSLAESYEQYF.

CDR3 loop: CASSQGHGYGYTF. CDR3 nucleotides: TGCGCCAGCAGTCAGGGTCACGGCTATGGCTACACCTTC. V and J are TRBV10-1 and TRBJ1-2; D possibly corresponds to TRBD1 (5 bases). There are 13 residues in the CDR3. The V and J ends lost 5 bases and 4 bases respectively, with 11 bases between them. Germline V gives CDR1 WNHNN, CDR2 SYGVQD (reference sequence).